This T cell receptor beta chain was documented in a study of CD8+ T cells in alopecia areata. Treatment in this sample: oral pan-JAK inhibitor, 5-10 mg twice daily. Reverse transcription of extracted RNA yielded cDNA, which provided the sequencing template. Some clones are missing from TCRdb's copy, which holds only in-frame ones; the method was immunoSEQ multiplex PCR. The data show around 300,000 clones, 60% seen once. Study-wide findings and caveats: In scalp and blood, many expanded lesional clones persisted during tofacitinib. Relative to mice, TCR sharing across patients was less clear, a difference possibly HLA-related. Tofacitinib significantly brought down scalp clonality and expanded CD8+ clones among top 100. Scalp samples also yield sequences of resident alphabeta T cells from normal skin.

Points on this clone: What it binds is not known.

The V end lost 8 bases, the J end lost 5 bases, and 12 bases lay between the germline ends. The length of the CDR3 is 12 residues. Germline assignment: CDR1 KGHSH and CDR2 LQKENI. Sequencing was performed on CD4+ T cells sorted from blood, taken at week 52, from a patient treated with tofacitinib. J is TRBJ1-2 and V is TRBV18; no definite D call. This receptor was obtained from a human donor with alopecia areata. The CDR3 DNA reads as TGTGCCAGCCGTATATCGGAATATGGCTACACCTTC. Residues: CASRISEYGYTF. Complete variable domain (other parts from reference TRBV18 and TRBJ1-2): NAGVMQNPRHLVRRRGQEARLRCSPMKGHSHVYWYRQLPEEGLKFMVYLQKENIIDESGMPKERFSAEFPKEGPSILRIQQVVRGDSAAYFCASRISEYGYTFGSGTRLTVV.